These T cell receptor beta chains were read from a single sample in a study of blood T cell repertoires in COVID-19. The assay was immunoSEQ multiplex PCR, and TCRdb's table has in-frame clones only and misses some. This sample has roughly 380,000 clones, with 75% to 90% found just once. Source material: peripheral blood. All receptors come from a woman aged 40 to 50 with COVID-19, enrolled during active disease. Each CDR3 is given with its conserved first and last residue. D genes are given only for firm matches. Size is omitted from some rows. Given values are once, few, many or a class for expanded clones.

j_call	v_call	d_call	clone_size	cdr3_nt	cdr3_aa
TRBJ2-3	TRBV7-8	TRBD1	once	TGTGCCAGCAGCTTACTCCCGGGACAGCATGTATCAGATACGCAGTATTTT	CASSLLPGQHVSDTQYF
TRBJ2-3	TRBV19	TRBD2	-	TGTGCCAGTAGATGGGGGGGTGCAGATACGCAGTATTTT	CASRWGGADTQYF
TRBJ1-1	TRBV14	TRBD1	-	TGTGCCAGCAGGGGAAGCTTGGGACAGGGGACTGAAGCTTTCTTT	CASRGSLGQGTEAFF
TRBJ2-3	TRBV18	TRBD2	-	TGTGCCAGCTCACCAGACGAAGCCCCGCTAGCGGGAAACACAGATACGCAGTATTTT	CASSPDEAPLAGNTDTQYF
TRBJ2-1	TRBV2	-	-	TGTGCCGGGGGACACTACAATGAGCAGTTCTTC	CAGGHYNEQFF
TRBJ1-6	TRBV7-9	-	-	TGTGCCAGCAGCTTAGAGGAGGTGACACCCCTCCACTTT	CASSLEEVTPLHF
TRBJ2-7	TRBV6-2/TRBV6-3	TRBD2	-	TGTGCCAGCAGTTGGACTAGCGGAAACAGGCGGGGCGAGCAGTACTTC	CASSWTSGNRRGEQYF
TRBJ2-5	TRBV30	TRBD2	-	TGTGCCTGGACCCCCGGGGCTAGCGGGGCGGGAGGGACCCAGTACTTC	CAWTPGASGAGGTQYF
TRBJ2-5	TRBV5-5	-	few	TGTGCCAGCAGCCGAAAAAGTCGGGAAGAGACCCAGTACTTC	CASSRKSREETQYF
TRBJ1-1	TRBV6-6	-	-	TGTGCCAGCAGTTTAGCCGGGGGTATCACTGAAGCTTTCTTT	CASSLAGGITEAFF
TRBJ1-5	TRBV5-1	TRBD1	few	TGCGCCAGCAGCTTGGAAGGACAGGGCGGGCAGCCCCAGCATTTT	CASSLEGQGGQPQHF
TRBJ1-1	TRBV7-2	TRBD1	-	TGTGCCAGCAGCTTATGGACAGGCCGCCTTATGAACACTGAAGCTTTCTTT	CASSLWTGRLMNTEAFF
TRBJ1-2	TRBV7-8	-	-	TGTGCCAGCAGCCAAACAGGGTACTATGGCTACACCTTC	CASSQTGYYGYTF
TRBJ2-7	TRBV27	TRBD1	-	TGTGCCAGGCGGACAGGACGCCCTTTTTTTATTAGGTTCTACGAGCAGTACTTC	CARRTGRPFFIRFYEQYF
TRBJ1-6	TRBV4-1	TRBD1	-	TGCGCCAGCAGTCATATTATCTTGACAGGGGGCTTTAATAATTCACCCCTCCACTTT	CASSHIILTGGFNNSPLHF
TRBJ1-1	TRBV7-9	TRBD1	-	TGTGCCAGCAGCGGGCAGGGGGCCACTGAAGCTTTCTTT	CASSGQGATEAFF
TRBJ2-5	TRBV12-5	-	-	TGTGCTAGTGGACGTACAGGGTACCAAGAGACCCAGTACTTC	CASGRTGYQETQYF
TRBJ2-1	TRBV30	-	-	TGTGCCTGGAGAACTGGTCCCCCCTACAATGAGCAGTTCTTC	CAWRTGPPYNEQFF
TRBJ1-1	TRBV29-1	-	-	TGCAGCGCCTCGACAGCCATGAACACTGAAGCTTTCTTT	CSASTAMNTEAFF
TRBJ1-1	TRBV19	-	-	TGTGCCAGTAGTAGTTCCCATCTGCGGTTGAACACTGAAGCTTTCTTT	CASSSSHLRLNTEAFF
TRBJ2-7	TRBV6-5	TRBD1	-	TGTGCCAGCAGTTGGACAGGTGACTCCTACGAGCAGTACTTC	CASSWTGDSYEQYF
TRBJ2-1	TRBV9	-	-	TGTGCCAGCAGCGTAGGGACTACCTTCTACAATGAGCAGTTCTTC	CASSVGTTFYNEQFF
TRBJ2-6	TRBV28	TRBD1	-	TGTGCCAGCAGGCGACAGGGGGCGTTCGGGGCCAACGTCCTGACTTTC	CASRRQGAFGANVLTF
TRBJ2-1	TRBV11-2	TRBD2	-	TGTGCCAGCAGCTCCCCGGGACTACTATCGTACAATGAGCAGTTCTTC	CASSSPGLLSYNEQFF
TRBJ1-5	TRBV28	-	-	TGTGCCAGCAGTTTCGAAGGAGGGGTCTATAGCAATCAGCCCCAGCATTTT	CASSFEGGVYSNQPQHF
TRBJ2-2	TRBV5-5	-	-	TGTGCCAGCAGCTTGGAACCCCGCGGCGGGGAGCTGTTTTTT	CASSLEPRGGELFF
TRBJ2-7	TRBV5-1	-	-	TGCGCCAGCAGCTTGGGACTGGTAACCTACGAGCAGTACTTC	CASSLGLVTYEQYF
TRBJ1-2	TRBV5-4	TRBD1	-	TGTGCCAGCAGCCAAGACAGGGGGGTTTGGGGCTACACCTTC	CASSQDRGVWGYTF
TRBJ1-4	TRBV6-6	TRBD1	-	TGTGCCAGCAGTTACGGCAGGGGGCCCACTAATGAAAAACTGTTTTTT	CASSYGRGPTNEKLFF
TRBJ1-2	TRBV27	-	-	TGTGCCAGCAGTTTTCGGGGGGCGAATGGCTACACCTTC	CASSFRGANGYTF
TRBJ1-5	TRBV7-2	-	-	TGTGCCAGCAGCTTAGATCAGTCCCCCCAGCATTTT	CASSLDQSPQHF
TRBJ2-1	TRBV5-1	-	-	TGCGCCAGCAGCTTGGTTCTTAATGAGCAGTTCTTC	CASSLVLNEQFF
TRBJ1-3	TRBV4-1	-	-	TGCGCCAGCAGCCATTCACTCGGACTGGGCTCTGGAAACACCATATATTTT	CASSHSLGLGSGNTIYF
TRBJ1-1	TRBV29-1	-	-	TGCAGCGTTGCAGTACAGGGAAGCGCTGAAGCTTTCTTT	CSVAVQGSAEAFF
TRBJ2-5	TRBV5-1	-	-	TGCGCCAGCAGCTTGGCGGCCACAGGGGAGACCCAGTACTTC	CASSLAATGETQYF
TRBJ1-4	TRBV15	-	-	TGTGCCACCAGCAGAGCGCGGTCGGGGTCAACTAATGAAAAACTGTTTTTT	CATSRARSGSTNEKLFF
TRBJ2-7	TRBV10-2	-	-	TGCGCCAGTGCGCAAGCGTTGGGCTACGAGCAGTACTTC	CASAQALGYEQYF
TRBJ2-5	TRBV6-5	-	-	TGTGCCAGCAGTTATACGATGCTTTCGGTGGAGGAGACCCAGTACTTC	CASSYTMLSVEETQYF
TRBJ2-2	TRBV18	TRBD1	-	TGTGCCAGCTCACCAGGGACAGCGAACACCGGGGAGCTGTTTTTT	CASSPGTANTGELFF
TRBJ2-7	TRBV2	-	once	TGTGCCAGCAGTGTAGGGAGAGTACAAGCCTACGAGCAGTACTTC	CASSVGRVQAYEQYF
TRBJ1-6	TRBV7-9	-	-	TGTGCCAGCAGCTTAGGTGACAGGAAGAATTCACCCCTCCACTTT	CASSLGDRKNSPLHF
TRBJ1-3	TRBV24-1	-	-	TGTGCCACCAGTGACCAGACATCTGTAGGAAACACCATATATTTT	CATSDQTSVGNTIYF
TRBJ2-3	TRBV27	-	-	TGTGCCAGCAGTTTTCAGGGCAGGGGCTACACAGATACGCAGTATTTT	CASSFQGRGYTDTQYF
TRBJ1-1	TRBV18	-	-	TGTGCCAGCTCACCATTGGGGGGGGAAGCTTTCTTT	CASSPLGGEAFF